This entry describes one T cell receptor beta chain. Vbeta (60) and Jbeta (13) primers were used in the PCR. Generated by immunoSEQ multiplex PCR, the TCRdb table keeps only in-frame clones and is missing some. The table records 120,000 or so clones, less than 85% of them present only once. The germline V gene encodes CDR1 KGHSH and CDR2 LQKENI. CDR3 length: 13 amino acids. Unmatched junction bases numbered 2, after V lost 5 bases and J lost 3 bases. The sample is drawn from a study of cytomegalovirus exposure and HLA in healthy donors. The TCR sequence derives from a woman aged 35 to 49 in good health and CMV-seronegative. Sequenced: PBMCs. This rearrangement joins TRBV18 to TRBJ1-2; TRBD1 aligns across 8 bases. The DNA of the CDR3 is TGTGCCAGCTCATCGGACAGGGACTATGGCTACACCTTC. Translated, it gives CASSSDRDYGYTF.